This T cell receptor beta chain appears in the sequencing data of a study of PD-L1 blockade in urothelial cancer. In the study overall: Blood was evaluated 3 weeks (second dose) and 6 weeks after therapy began.

TCRdb keeps only in-frame clones here, not all; method: immunoSEQ multiplex PCR. This sample has under 40,000 clones, with roughly 90% found just once. The receptor was isolated from a man between 60 and 75 years old with urothelial cancer. Specimen: PBMCs, collected around atezolizumab (anti-PD-L1) treatment.

CDR3 protein: CASSDGRGPYEQYF. The CDR3 DNA sequence: TGTGCCAGCAGTGATGGCAGGGGGCCCTACGAGCAGTACTTC. The chain carries TRBV6-1 and TRBJ2-7; 8 bases fit TRBD1. The CDR3 totals 14 residues. The junction had 3 bases not matched to a gene; V was cut back by 3 bases and J by 2 bases. Germline CDR1 is MNHNS and CDR2 is SASEGT.